This T cell receptor beta chain was found in a study of PD-1 blockade in classical Hodgkin lymphoma. Study-level results: By C4D1, CD4+ diversity increased significantly, especially in complete responders.

To note about this clone: Its antigen remains unknown.

As for time point: cycle 4 day 1 (C4D1), after five to seven weeks of nivolumab. Exposure to brentuximab vedotin varied, and each patient had relapsed following autologous stem cell transplantation. Classification of best responses gave complete response, partial response or progressive disease. Trimming took off 2 bases at V and 9 bases at J, with 17 bases between the two ends. Germline V gene sequence: CDR1 MNHEY, CDR2 SVGAGI. This CDR3 spans 15 amino acids. The repertoire was sequenced with immunoSEQ multiplex PCR; TCRdb's copy has only in-frame clones and lacks some. The sample has roughly 20,000 clones, more than 80% seen once.

The J gene is TRBJ2-1, the V gene TRBV6-5; D possibly uses TRBD1 or TRBD2 (7 bases each). Sequences were derived from peripheral blood mononuclear cells (PBMCs), sampled before the fourth cycle of nivolumab. The sequence was collected from a human donor with classical Hodgkin lymphoma. CDR3 bases: TGTGCCAGCAGTTACGTAGGGGGCGGGAGTGTTGAGCAGTTCTTC. This translates into CASSYVGGGSVEQFF.